This TCR beta chain comes out of a study of spatial heterogeneity in lung cancer. About the study: The average appearance count of each unique TCR and UMI combination in raw reads was more than nine.

Time point noted: sample taken at primary tumor resection. The 65 or so donors had untreated early-stage non-small cell lung cancer. In each case, whole RNA from tumor, nontumor lung or frozen PBMC was sequenced unsorted. There are a few counts of this clonotype. Every cDNA TCR molecule received its own unique molecular identifier. TCRdb itself ran the 5' RACE reads through MiXCR, one entry per CDR3 protein. Of approximately 52,000 distinct CDR3 sequences detected, around 5.2% appear once; the ten largest clones hold 11%. V lost 5 bases and J lost 7; bases outside the gene matches: 9. This CDR3 contains 14 residues. Looked up from germline, CDR1 is SEHNR and CDR2 is FQNEAQ (reference sequence).

V and J are TRBV7-9 and TRBJ2-7; 9 bases line up with TRBD1. This receptor was identified in a male donor with early-stage non-small cell lung cancer. Sequenced here: PBMCs, sampled at surgery. The CDR3 DNA is TGTGCCAGCAGCCCCCCCGGGACAGGGTGGGAGCAGTACTTC. Its translation is CASSPPGTGWEQYF.